This TCR beta chain was identified during a study of T cell repertoires in aging, cancer and after chemotherapy. As to this clonotype: A junction boundary mismatches the germline segment, possibly from a read error.

TRB rearrangements spanning V, D and J were amplified using mixed TRB-A/B primers. One entry per CDR3 protein results from TCRdb running MiXCR on the multiplex PCR reads. The table has around 9,600 distinct CDR3 sequences, around 34% seen once. Germline V CDR1 and CDR2: DFQATT, SNEGSKA (reference sequence). CDR3 length: 13 residues. Amplification of TCR beta used genomic DNA extracted from peripheral blood. The clonotype comes from a human donor in good health. The donor label of this sample is uncertain. The sample was blood. The chain couples TRBV20-1 to TRBJ2-7; D ambiguous. The CDR3 region has the DNA TGCAGTGGTAGACTGTCAGGAGCCTACGAGCAGTACTTC. Amino acids: CSGRLSGAYEQYF.